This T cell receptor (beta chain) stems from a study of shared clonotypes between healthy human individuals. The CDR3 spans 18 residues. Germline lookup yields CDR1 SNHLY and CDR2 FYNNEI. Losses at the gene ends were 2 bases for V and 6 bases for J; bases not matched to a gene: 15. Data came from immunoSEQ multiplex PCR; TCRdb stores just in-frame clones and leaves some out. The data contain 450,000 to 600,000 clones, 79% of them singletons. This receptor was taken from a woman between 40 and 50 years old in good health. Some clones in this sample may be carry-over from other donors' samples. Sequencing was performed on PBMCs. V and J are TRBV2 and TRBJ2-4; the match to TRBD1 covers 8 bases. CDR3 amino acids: CASSEQAGGRTTLNIQYF. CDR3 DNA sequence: TGTGCCAGCAGTGAACAGGCAGGGGGCAGGACTACCTTAAACATTCAGTACTTC.